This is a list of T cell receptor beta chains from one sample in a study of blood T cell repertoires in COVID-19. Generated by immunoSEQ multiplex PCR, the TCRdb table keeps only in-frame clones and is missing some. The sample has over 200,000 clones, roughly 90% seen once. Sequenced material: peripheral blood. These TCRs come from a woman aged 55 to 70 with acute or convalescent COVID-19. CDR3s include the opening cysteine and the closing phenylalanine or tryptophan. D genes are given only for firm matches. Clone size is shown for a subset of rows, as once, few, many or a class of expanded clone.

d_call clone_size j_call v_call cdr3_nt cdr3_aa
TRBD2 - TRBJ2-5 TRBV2 TGTGCCAGTAGCGGGGGCCCCCAAGAGACCCAGTACTTC CASSGGPQETQYF
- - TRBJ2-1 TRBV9 TGTGCCAGCAGCGAGGGGGGGACCTCCTACAATGAGCAGTTCTTC CASSEGGTSYNEQFF
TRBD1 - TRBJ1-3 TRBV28 TGTGCCAGCAGTTTAAGTCCCGACAGGGTAAACACCATATATTTT CASSLSPDRVNTIYF
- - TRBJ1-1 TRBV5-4 TGTGCCAGCAGCTTGTATCAGATGCAGAACACTGAAGCTTTCTTT CASSLYQMQNTEAFF
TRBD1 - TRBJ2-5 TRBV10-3 TGTGCCATCAGTGAGGCCGGGACAGCGTACCAAGAGACCCAGTACTTC CAISEAGTAYQETQYF
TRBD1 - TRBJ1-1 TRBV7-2 TGTGCCAGCAGCGAACAGGGGCGAGTCACTGAAGCTTTCTTT CASSEQGRVTEAFF
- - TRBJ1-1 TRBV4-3 TGCGCCAGCAGCCTTTATGGACTTTCGAACACTGAAGCTTTCTTT CASSLYGLSNTEAFF
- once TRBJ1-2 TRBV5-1 TGCGCCAGCAGCTCTCGACAGGACGTTAACTATGGCTACACCTTC CASSSRQDVNYGYTF
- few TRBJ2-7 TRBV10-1 TGCGCCAGCAGATGGGTACAGTCTTCCTACGAGCAGTACTTC CASRWVQSSYEQYF
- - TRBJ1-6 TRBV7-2 TGTGCCAGCAGTTCGCGGGGTGGGTCACCCCTCCACTTT CASSSRGGSPLHF
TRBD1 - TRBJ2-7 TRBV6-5 TGTGCCAGCCGACCAGGACAGGGAAACTCCTACGAGCAGTACTTC CASRPGQGNSYEQYF
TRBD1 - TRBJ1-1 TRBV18 TGTGCCAGCTCACCAAGGGGACAGGCCGAAGCTTTCTTT CASSPRGQAEAFF
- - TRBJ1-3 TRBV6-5 TGTGCCAGCACCCATCGGGGGGGCGGAAACACCATATATTTT CASTHRGGGNTIYF
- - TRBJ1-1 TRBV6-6 TGTGCCAGCAGTTACCCCGTCGGGGGTAAGGTTGAAGCTTTCTTT CASSYPVGGKVEAFF
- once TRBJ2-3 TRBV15 TGTGCCACCAGCAATCCGGTTCAGGGTACGCAGTATTTT CATSNPVQGTQYF
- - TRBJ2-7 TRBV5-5 TGTGCCAGTAACCAGGGGGGCTTCGTTGGCGAGCAGTACTTC CASNQGGFVGEQYF
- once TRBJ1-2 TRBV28 TGTGCCAGCAGTTTGTGGGCAGGGCAGTCCTATGGCTACACCTTC CASSLWAGQSYGYTF
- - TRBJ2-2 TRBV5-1 TGCGCCAGCAGCTTCGCGTCTAAGAACACCGGGGAGCTGTTTTTT CASSFASKNTGELFF
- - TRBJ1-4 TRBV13 TGTGCCAGCATAATGCGGACAGCCGTCAATGAAAAACTGTTTTTT CASIMRTAVNEKLFF
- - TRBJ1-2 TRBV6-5 TGTGCCAGCAGTCGAGCGGGTCTTTATGGCTACACCTTC CASSRAGLYGYTF
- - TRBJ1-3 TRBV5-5 TGTGCCAGCAGCTTGCATTACGGGTCTGGAAACACCATATATTTT CASSLHYGSGNTIYF
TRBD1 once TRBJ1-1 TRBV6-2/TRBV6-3 TGTGCCAGCAGTTACACAGGGACAGAGATGAACACTGAAGCTTTCTTT CASSYTGTEMNTEAFF
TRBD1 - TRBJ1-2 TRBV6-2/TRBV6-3 TGTGCCAGCAGTCCGATCGGACAGGGCGGCTATGGCTACACCTTC CASSPIGQGGYGYTF
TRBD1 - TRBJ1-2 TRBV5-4 TGTGCCAGCAGCTCGTCCGGGACAGATTATGGCTACACCTTC CASSSSGTDYGYTF
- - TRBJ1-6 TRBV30 TGTGCCTGGGGCAGCGGGCCAGCCAATTCACCCCTCCACTTT CAWGSGPANSPLHF
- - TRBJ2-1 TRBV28 TGTGCCAGCAGTTCAAACCCCCGGGGTCTGGAGCTTATCTATGAGCAGTTCTTC CASSSNPRGLELIYEQFF
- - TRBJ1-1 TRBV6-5 TGTGCCAGCAGCGGGGGACGGAACACTGAAGCTTTCTTT CASSGGRNTEAFF
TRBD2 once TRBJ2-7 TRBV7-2 TGTGCCAGCAGCTTAGACCGGACTAGCGGGAACTACGAGCAGTACTTC CASSLDRTSGNYEQYF